The 17 T cell receptor beta chains below were found in one sample sequenced in a study of shared clonotypes between healthy human individuals. The table came from immunoSEQ multiplex PCR; TCRdb's copy has only in-frame clones and leaves some out. The sample has 2 million to 2.5 million clones, just under 95% seen once. Sequenced: naive CD4+ T cells from PBMCs. Sample subset: CD45RA+ positively selected. These receptors all stem from a man between 18 and 29 years old in good health. Some clones in this sample may be carry-over from other donors' samples.

The CDR3 nucleotides read TGTGCCAGCAGTTTAAATGGGGCGGGAGACGTCTACGAGCAGTACTTC. Amino acids: CASSLNGAGDVYEQYF. The V call is TRBV28, the J call TRBJ2-7; 7 bases are shared with TRBD2. The CDR3 length is 16 residues. Trimming at V came to 2 bases and at J to 3 bases, leaving 10 bases not matched to a gene. Germline V gives CDR1 MDHEN, CDR2 SYDVKM.

The chain recombines TRBV30 with TRBJ2-3; no clear D gene. Germline-derived CDR1 and CDR2 are GTSNPN and SVGIG (reference sequence). The CDR3 has 13 residues. V shed 4 bases and J shed 1 base, with 9 bases lying between them. The CDR3 loop reads CAWKKEGTDTQYF. The CDR3 coding sequence is TGTGCCTGGAAAAAAGAGGGCACAGATACGCAGTATTTT.

The chain employs TRBV30 and TRBJ2-1; 13 bases are a match to TRBD2. In germline, CDR1 is GTSNPN, CDR2 SVGIG (reference sequence). This CDR3 comprises 18 residues. V trimming: 4 bases; J trimming: 0 bases; junction bases outside the gene matches: 9. In DNA form, the CDR3 reads TGTGCCTGGACCGGGACTAGCGGGAAAAGTAACTCCTACAATGAGCAGTTCTTC. This codes for CAWTGTSGKSNSYNEQFF.

The chain uses TRBV28 and TRBJ2-2; D is possibly TRBD1 (6 bases). Trimming stripped 8 bases from V and 0 bases from J, with 13 bases between. Germline loops: CDR1 MDHEN, CDR2 SYDVKM. The CDR3 sequence is 15 residues long. In DNA form, the CDR3 reads TGTGCCAGCGGACAGTGGGGGACGAACACCGGGGAGCTGTTTTTT. It specifies CASGQWGTNTGELFF.

The rearrangement joins TRBV11-2 to TRBJ2-7; D possibly corresponds to TRBD1 (6 bases). The V end was cut by 6 bases, the J end by 3 bases, with 15 bases between. The CDR3 extends over 14 amino acids. Germline values: CDR1 SGHAT, CDR2 FQNNGV. CDR3 region: CASRLRTEFYEQYF. CDR3 in DNA: TGTGCCAGCAGACTCAGGACAGAATTCTACGAGCAGTACTTC.

The chain employs TRBV28 and TRBJ2-7; D may correspond to TRBD1 or TRBD2 (5 bases each). Trimming took 2 bases from V and 3 from J, leaving 17 bases between them. The length of the CDR3 is 16 residues. CDR1 MDHEN and CDR2 SYDVKM come from the germline V gene. CDR3: CASSLMVGTRRYEQYF. CDR3 in DNA: TGTGCCAGCAGTTTAATGGTTGGGACCCGGCGCTACGAGCAGTACTTC.

The chain combines TRBV11-3 with TRBJ2-3; D uncertain. The CDR3 covers 15 residues. Trimming left V 2 bases short and J 5 bases short, with 14 bases between. Germline V gene data show CDR1 as SGHNT and CDR2 as YENEEA. This CDR3 reads CASSLRGYAGDTQYF. CDR3 bases: TGTGCCAGCAGCTTACGTGGCTATGCTGGAGATACGCAGTATTTT.

This clone was counted once. The V call is TRBV9, the J call TRBJ2-3; no clear D gene. Trimming took off 1 base at V and 14 bases at J, with 5 bases between the two ends. There are 9 residues in the CDR3. Germline V gene sequence: CDR1 SGDLS, CDR2 YYNGEE. Here the CDR3 reads CASSVWGYF. DNA of the CDR3: TGTGCCAGCAGCGTATGGGGGTATTTT. The full variable domain, with the rest looked up from reference TRBV9 and TRBJ2-3, is DSGVTQTPKHLITATGQRVTLRCSPRSGDLSVYWYQQSLDQGLQFLIQYYNGEERAKGNILERFSAQQFPDLHSELNLSSLELGDSALYFCASSVWGYFGPGTRLTVL.

The chain is built from TRBV11-3 and TRBJ2-2; 10 bases align to TRBD2. Germline assignment: CDR1 SGHNT and CDR2 YENEEA. Unmatched junction bases numbered 9, after V lost 1 base and J lost 7 bases. CDR3 size: 17 residues. CDR3 amino acids: CASSLGSGRGNVGELFF. The DNA of the CDR3 is TGTGCCAGCAGCTTAGGAAGCGGGAGGGGAAACGTCGGGGAGCTGTTTTTT. The whole variable domain, filled in from reference TRBV11-3 and TRBJ2-2, reads EAGVVQSPRYKIIEKKQPVAFWCNPISGHNTLYWYLQNLGQGPELLIRYENEEAVDDSQLPKDRFSAERLKGVDSTLKIQPAELGDSAVYLCASSLGSGRGNVGELFFGEGSRLTVL.

This clone was recorded once. The chain carries TRBV28 and TRBJ1-5; D is perhaps TRBD1 (5 bases). The CDR3 sequence is 14 residues long. Trimming took off 2 bases at V and 9 bases at J, with 14 bases between the two ends. The germline V gene has CDR1 MDHEN and CDR2 SYDVKM. CDR3 sequence (DNA): TGTGCCAGCAGTTTAGGGACCGGCTTTCGGCCCCAGCATTTT. This encodes CASSLGTGFRPQHF.

The chain recombines TRBV21-1 with TRBJ1-1. TRBV21-1 is a pseudogene. The CDR3 runs to 18 residues. The CDR3 DNA is TGTGCCAGCAGAAAAGGTGCGGCGGAGATCCTATCGAGCACTGAAGCTTTCTTT. Protein sequence: CASRKGAAEILSSTEAFF.

V and J are TRBV6-1 and TRBJ1-1; D not certain. The CDR3 is made up of 14 amino acids. The V and J ends lost 6 bases and 1 base respectively, with 12 bases between them. CDR1 is MNHNS and CDR2 is SASEGT in the germline V gene. DNA of the CDR3: TGTGCCAGCAGATATGACGGGAGGAACACTGAAGCTTTCTTT. This translates into CASRYDGRNTEAFF.

The rearrangement links TRBV18 to TRBJ2-1; 12 nucleotides align to TRBD1. CDR3 length: 17 amino acids. V shed 0 bases, J shed 8 bases, and the junction held 8 bases outside the gene matches. Looked up from germline, CDR1 is KGHSH and CDR2 is LQKENI. CDR3 in amino acids: CASSPPGGGTGGHEQFF. CDR3 coding DNA: TGTGCCAGCTCACCACCGGGAGGAGGGACAGGGGGCCATGAGCAGTTCTTC.

V usage is TRBV5-1 and J usage is TRBJ2-1, with 8 bases aligning to TRBD2. The CDR3 totals 14 residues. J lost 5 bases, V lost 6 bases, and 7 bases had no gene match. Germline CDR1 and CDR2: SGHRS and YFSETQ. The CDR3 DNA is TGCGCCAGCACGGTCGGCGGGAGGAACAATGAGCAGTTCTTC. This translates into CASTVGGRNNEQFF.

The chain combines TRBV25-1 with TRBJ2-5, with 8 bases that match TRBD2. The CDR3 length is 14 residues. Germline V gives CDR1 MGHDK, CDR2 SYGVNS. V dropped 2 bases and J dropped 5; count of bases not matched to a gene: 4. The CDR3 loop is CASSEAGREETQYF. CDR3 DNA: TGTGCCAGCAGTGAAGCCGGGAGGGAGGAGACCCAGTACTTC.

This chain links TRBV18 with TRBJ2-7, with D unresolved. CDR3 length equals 14 residues. CDR1 KGHSH and CDR2 LQKENI come from the germline V gene. Trimming took 3 bases from V and 4 from J, leaving 13 bases between them. The CDR3 DNA reads as TGTGCCAGCTCACCTAATCCTGGATCATACGAGCAGTACTTC. Encoded protein: CASSPNPGSYEQYF.

Details on this clone: Other DNA sequences in this sample translate to the same CDR3. V usage is TRBV28 and J usage is TRBJ1-4; 9 bases are shared with TRBD1. The CDR3 extends over 14 amino acids. J lost 5 bases, V lost 6 bases, and 4 bases had no gene match. Germline V gene data show CDR1 as MDHEN and CDR2 as SYDVKM. This CDR3 reads CASSSTGGNEKLFF. Here the CDR3 DNA reads TGTGCCAGCAGCTCGACAGGGGGAAATGAAAAACTGTTTTTT.